The 6 T cell receptor beta chains below all came from one sample that was sequenced in a study of T cell responses to AZD1222 COVID-19 vaccine. TCRdb keeps only in-frame clones here, not all; method: immunoSEQ multiplex PCR. The data show 90,000 to 120,000 clones, 90% to 95% seen once. Material: peripheral blood, obtained on day 0 of AZD1222 vaccination. The receptors here all came from an adult in good health.

CDR3 in amino acids: CASTRDREVGELFF. CDR3 nucleotides: TGCGCCAGCACTAGGGACAGGGAGGTCGGGGAGCTGTTTTTT. The chain has TRBV10-1 and TRBJ2-2, with 9 bases fitting TRBD1. This CDR3 contains 14 residues. The V and J ends lost 7 bases and 7 bases, in that order; junction bases with no gene match: 7. CDR1 is WNHNN, CDR2 SYGVQD, per germline (reference sequence).

The V gene is TRBV6-1, the J gene TRBJ1-1; TRBD1 aligns across 8 bases. J lost 4 bases, V lost 2 bases, and 12 bases had no gene match. The germline gives CDR1 MNHNS, CDR2 SASEGT. The CDR3 is 17 amino acids. CDR3 DNA: TGTGCCAGCAGTGAATTAGGACAGGGTAGGAGGGGCACTGAAGCTTTCTTT. It is translated as CASSELGQGRRGTEAFF.

The rearrangement uses TRBV29-1 and TRBJ1-2; tentatively, D is TRBD1 (6 bases). Trimming removed 4 bases at V and 3 bases at J, with 12 bases between. CDR3 length: 13 residues. CDR1 is SQVTM, CDR2 ANQGSEA, per germline. The CDR3 spells CSVVEGGHYGYTF. The CDR3 nucleotides read TGCAGCGTTGTGGAGGGGGGGCACTATGGCTACACCTTC.

This clone was picked up one time. The chain recombines TRBV7-9 with TRBJ2-7; maybe TRBD2 (5 bases). V was cut by 1 base and J by 3 bases, with 19 bases left in between. Germline assignment: CDR1 SEHNR and CDR2 FQNEAQ (reference sequence). This CDR3 is 17 amino acids long. In DNA form, the CDR3 reads TGTGCCAGCAGCTTAGATAGTTGGGAAGGACGGGGCTACGAGCAGTACTTC. Encoded protein: CASSLDSWEGRGYEQYF.

This chain uses TRBV7-9 with TRBJ2-7, with TRBD1 matching over 9 bases. Germline values: CDR1 SEHNR, CDR2 FQNEAQ (reference sequence). This CDR3 region has 14 residues. The trim removed 6 bases at V and 6 bases at J, leaving 9 bases unmatched. For the CDR3, the DNA is TGTGCCAGCAGAAGGGACAGGGTTGAATCCGAGCAGTACTTC. This codes for CASRRDRVESEQYF.

The table lists this clone with a count of one. V and J are TRBV5-5 and TRBJ1-1, with D perhaps matching TRBD1 (6 bases). The germline CDR1 and CDR2 sequences are SGHKS and YYEKEE (reference sequence). CDR3 length equals 13 residues. Trimming left V 4 bases short and J 4 bases short, with 11 bases between. CDR3 protein: CASSTGGRTEAFF. The CDR3 nucleotides read TGTGCCAGCAGCACCGGGGGGCGCACTGAAGCTTTCTTT.